One sample yielded the 10 T cell receptor beta chains listed below, sequenced in a study of T cells in Graves' hyperthyroidism and ophthalmopathy. The CDR3 regions of TCR beta were amplified from RNA transcripts. HTBI primers drove first-round RT-PCR of the TCR CDR3. TCRdb called the multiplex PCR reads again in MiXCR, with one record for every CDR3 protein. The sample records fewer than 400,000 distinct CDR3 sequences, roughly 17% being singletons. Sequences were obtained from blood. These receptors all come from a man aged 30-40 years with Graves' hyperthyroidism.

The chain couples TRBV20-1 to TRBJ2-7, with TRBD2 identical over 8 bases. CDR1 and CDR2 from the germline V gene are DFQATT and SNEGSKA (reference sequence). J lost 4 bases, V lost 1 base, and 12 bases had no gene match. This CDR3 contains 16 residues. This CDR3 reads CSARGSGSPIMYEQYF. In DNA, the CDR3 is TGCAGTGCTAGAGGAAGCGGGAGTCCAATCATGTACGAGCAGTACTTC.

V and J are TRBV5-1 and TRBJ2-5; a possible D gene is TRBD1 (6 bases). Trimming cost V 5 bases and J 2 bases, with 16 bases left between them. This CDR3 region has 15 residues. From germline, CDR1 is SGHRS and CDR2 YFSETQ. The CDR3: CASSSGTPMQETQYF. DNA for the CDR3: TGCGCCAGCAGTTCCGGGACACCGATGCAAGAGACCCAGTACTTC.

The sample holds one count of this clonotype. V is TRBV27 and J is TRBJ1-2; 8 bases are a match to TRBD1. This CDR3 is 14 amino acids long. The J segment lost 4 bases and the V segment lost 6 bases, leaving 7 bases of the junction unmatched. Germline CDR1 MNHEY, CDR2 SMNVEV (reference sequence). The CDR3 DNA follows: TGTGCCAGCAGGCCCGGACAGGGCGTCTATGGCTACACCTTC. Translated: CASRPGQGVYGYTF.

This clonotype was observed many times. The chain combines TRBV11-3 with TRBJ2-7; a weak D match, TRBD2 (5 bases). This CDR3 comprises 14 residues. V shed 5 bases and J shed 5 bases, with 16 bases lying between them. CDR1 SGHNT and CDR2 YENEEA come from the germline V gene. The CDR3 sequence is CASSRGPAEDEQYF. The CDR3 DNA follows: TGTGCCAGCAGCCGCGGGCCGGCCGAGGACGAGCAGTACTTC.

To note about this clonotype: One end of the junction is discordant with germline, which a read error may explain. The chain links TRBV6-1 to TRBJ1-5; D unclear. The CDR3 contains 12 residues. Germline V gene data show CDR1 as MNHNS and CDR2 as SASEGT. DNA for the CDR3: TGTGCCAGCAGCGAAGCGCGGCAGCCCCAGCATTTT. This sequence encodes CASSEARQPQHF.

This clonotype appeared a few times. This chain uses TRBV3-1 with TRBJ2-7; 8 positions match TRBD1. This CDR3 region has 14 residues. The J segment lost 2 bases and the V segment lost 4 bases, leaving 4 bases of the junction unmatched. CDR1 is LGHDT, CDR2 YNNKEL, per germline (reference sequence). Here the CDR3 reads CASSPGRGPYEQYF. The CDR3 bases are TGTGCCAGCAGCCCCGGCAGGGGGCCCTACGAGCAGTACTTC.

At least ten counts were recorded for this clonotype. The rearrangement links TRBV4-1 to TRBJ2-7; no clear D. Trimming left V 0 bases short and J 9 bases short, with 12 bases between. The CDR3 is 13 residues long. Germline V CDR1 and CDR2: MGHRA, YSYEKL. This CDR3 is CASSQEGSGRQYF. CDR3 DNA: TGCGCCAGCAGCCAAGAAGGCTCAGGTCGGCAGTACTTC.

The V gene is TRBV7-9, the J gene TRBJ1-2, with D possibly matching TRBD1 (5 bases). Trimming pared 4 bases from V and 7 bases from J, leaving 10 bases between. The CDR3 contains 12 residues. Germline CDR1 reads SEHNR; CDR2 reads FQNEAQ (reference sequence). Here the CDR3 DNA reads TGTGCCAGCAGCTCCGCGGGGGGTGGCTACACCTTC. Protein: CASSSAGGGYTF.

This clonotype has ten or more counts. The genes are TRBV2 and TRBJ2-1; TRBD2 matches at 8 bases. Trimming removed 9 bases from V and 0 bases from J; junction bases left unmatched: 7. The CDR3 totals 15 residues. Germline V gene data show CDR1 as SNHLY and CDR2 as FYNNEI. The CDR3: CASTPGLVSYNEQFF. The CDR3 DNA is TGTGCCAGTACTCCGGGACTAGTCTCCTACAATGAGCAGTTCTTC.

The chain uses TRBV12-3 or TRBV12-4 and TRBJ1-2; no clear D. Trimming stripped 6 bases from V and 8 bases from J, with 13 bases between. The CDR3 is made up of 12 amino acids. Here the CDR3 DNA reads TGTGCCAGCAGCCGGGGTATCAACGGCTACACCTTC. Translation gives CASSRGINGYTF.